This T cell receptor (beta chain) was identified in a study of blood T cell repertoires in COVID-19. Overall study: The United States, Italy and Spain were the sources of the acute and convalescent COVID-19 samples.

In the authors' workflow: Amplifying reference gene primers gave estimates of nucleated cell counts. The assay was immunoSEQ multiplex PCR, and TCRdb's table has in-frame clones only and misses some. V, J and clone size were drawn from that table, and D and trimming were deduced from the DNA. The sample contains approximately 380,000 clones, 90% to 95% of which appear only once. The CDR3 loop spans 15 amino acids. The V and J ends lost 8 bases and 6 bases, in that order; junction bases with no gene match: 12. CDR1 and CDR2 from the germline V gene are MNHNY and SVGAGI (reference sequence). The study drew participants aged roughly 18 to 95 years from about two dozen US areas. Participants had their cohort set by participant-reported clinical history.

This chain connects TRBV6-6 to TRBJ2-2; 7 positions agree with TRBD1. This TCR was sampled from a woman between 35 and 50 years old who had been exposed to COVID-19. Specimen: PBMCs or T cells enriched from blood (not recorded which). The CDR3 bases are TGTGCCAGCGGGAATACAGGGGTTTTAGCCGGGGAGCTGTTTTTT. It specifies CASGNTGVLAGELFF.